Reported below is one T cell receptor beta chain. The TCRbeta library was prepared with unique molecular identifiers. TCRdb analysed the PCR reads with MiXCR anew, one entry per CDR3 protein. The sample consists of 84,000 or so distinct CDR3 sequences, 15% to 17% of them appearing once. This sample is part of a study of T-cell reconstitution after alpha-beta-depleted transplantation in children. In germline, CDR1 is PRHDT, CDR2 FYEKMQ (reference sequence). The V and J ends lost 5 bases and 0 bases respectively, with 10 bases between them. This CDR3 has 14 residues. Sequenced here: PBMCs, mostly from graft donor cells, sampled 180 days after TCRalphabeta/CD19-depleted stem cell transplant. V gene TRBV13 combines with J gene TRBJ1-2; D gene uncertain. The source is a male patient between 2 and 15 years old who had a stem cell transplant for acute lymphoblastic leukemia, so the T cells may come from the graft donor. The CDR3 reads CASSPRQTNYGYTF. In DNA, the CDR3 is TGTGCCAGCAGCCCTCGCCAGACTAACTATGGCTACACCTTC.